The present T cell receptor beta chain was sequenced within a study of T-cell memory formation after mild COVID-19. TCRdb re-analysed the 5' RACE reads in MiXCR, keeping a single row per CDR3 protein. The sample has about 210,000 distinct CDR3 sequences; roughly 10% are singletons. Per germline, CDR1 MGHRA and CDR2 YSYEKL. Trimming removed 0 bases at V and 5 bases at J, with 14 bases between. The CDR3 has 15 residues. The sample taken for sequencing was PBMCs or a T cell subset sorted from them (not recorded which). This clonotype was sampled from a man between 18 and 29 years old who had mild COVID-19 (a few samples of this study predate the infection). Cell type and time point are not known. The chain joins TRBV4-1 to TRBJ2-7; D is perhaps TRBD1 or TRBD2 (6 bases each). The CDR3 coding sequence is TGCGCCAGCAGCCAAGATCATGTGGGGGGCGACGAGCAGTACTTC. Amino acid sequence: CASSQDHVGGDEQYF.